The clone carrying this T cell receptor beta chain was counted once. The record originates from a study of blood T cell repertoires in COVID-19. Study at large: Material from acute and convalescent COVID-19 was sourced from the United States, Italy and Spain. Sources were T cells, B-cell-depleted T cells, or PBMCs; the material itself was cDNA or gDNA.

Per the original data handling: Estimated nucleated cell counts came from reference gene primer amplification. Produced via immunoSEQ multiplex PCR; TCRdb's table is partial and in-frame only. The V and J calls and clone size were taken over from that table, and D and trimming were inferred from the DNA. The sample has roughly 220,000 clones, around three quarters seen once. Material: peripheral blood. The TCR was taken from a woman between 70 and 85 years old with acute or convalescent COVID-19.

In DNA form, the CDR3 reads TGTGCCAGCAGCTCACTTAACTACTATGGCTACACCTTC. This sequence encodes CASSSLNYYGYTF. This chain connects TRBV3-1 (or the pseudogene TRBV3-2) to TRBJ1-2; D is unclear. The length of the CDR3 is 13 residues. Trimming left V 5 bases short and J 3 bases short, with 10 bases between. Germline V CDR1 and CDR2: LGHDT, YNNKEL (reference sequence).